Following are 14 T cell receptor beta chains from one sample sequenced in a study of cytomegalovirus exposure and HLA in healthy donors (dated by TCRdb to 2016 to 2017). The library relied on the immunoSEQ multiplex PCR assay. For the multiplex PCR, a mixture combining 60 forward primers for TCR Vbeta segments and 13 reverse primers for TCR Jbeta segments was used. In TCRdb, the immuneACCESS table is reduced to in-frame sequences with V and J assigned. These tables do not hold every clone; where another copy was compared, an unresolved V gene accounts for under half, and the others remain unexplained. Across this sample there are around 78,000 clones, with around 81% seen only once. 0.85% to 1.3% of the sample is in the top ten clones. The sequenced sample was PBMCs. These receptors originate from a male donor in good health and CMV-seronegative.

A remark on this clone: At one of its ends the junction is not consistent with the germline gene, which may arise from a read error. The genes are TRBV2 and TRBJ1-2; 9 bases agree with TRBD1. The CDR3 length is 13 residues. The germline CDR1 and CDR2 sequences are SNHLY and FYNNEI. The CDR3 bases are TGTGCCAGCAGACAGGGGGCTGCTTTAGGCTACCCCTTC. The encoded protein is CASRQGAALGYPF.

The rearrangement uses TRBV5-1 and TRBJ2-1, with 8 positions matching TRBD1. CDR1 and CDR2 (germline): SGHRS, YFSETQ. The J segment lost 7 bases and the V segment lost 2 bases, leaving 8 bases of the junction unmatched. This CDR3 has 15 residues. CDR3 amino acids: CASSLPGTGGNEQFF. In DNA, the CDR3 is TGCGCCAGCAGCTTACCCGGGACAGGCGGAAATGAGCAGTTCTTC.

The genes are TRBV2 and TRBJ1-5, with 8 bases that match TRBD1. CDR3 length equals 15 residues. Trimming cost V 4 bases and J 5 bases; bases outside gene matches: 7. Germline V gene lookup returns CDR1 SNHLY and CDR2 FYNNEI. CDR3 nucleotides: TGTGCCAGCAGTGGAGGGCGACAGGGGCATCAGCCCCAGCATTTT. Protein: CASSGGRQGHQPQHF. Looking up the rest from reference TRBV2 and TRBJ1-5 gives the full variable domain: EPEVTQTPSHQVTQMGQEVILRCVPISNHLYFYWYRQILGQKVEFLVSFYNNEISEKSEIFDDQFSVERPDGSNFTLKIRSTKLEDSAMYFCASSGGRQGHQPQHFGDGTRLSIL.

The chain recombines TRBV19 with TRBJ1-2; tentative D call: TRBD1 (5 bases). The CDR3 sequence is 17 residues long. CDR1 LNHDA and CDR2 SQIVND come from the germline V gene (reference sequence). Trimming cost V 7 bases and J 0 bases, with 21 bases left between them. CDR3 protein: CASIHDSHSGANYGYTF. CDR3 bases: TGTGCCAGTATTCATGACAGTCACTCTGGGGCTAACTATGGCTACACCTTC.

The chain joins TRBV25-1 to TRBJ2-3; TRBD2 agrees at 9 bases. Unmatched junction bases numbered 16, after V lost 3 bases and J lost 6 bases. The germline CDR1 and CDR2 sequences are MGHDK and SYGVNS. This CDR3 has 18 residues. The CDR3 is CASSDSATRLAEGDTQYF. The CDR3 bases are TGTGCCAGCAGTGATTCCGCCACTAGACTAGCGGAAGGGGATACGCAGTATTTT.

The chain combines TRBV19 with TRBJ1-2; no clear D gene. V was pared by 5 bases and J by 0 bases, with 16 bases between. Germline assignment: CDR1 LNHDA and CDR2 SQIVND (reference sequence). The CDR3 runs 16 residues. Written as DNA, the CDR3 is TGTGCCAGTAGTGCGGGGTGGCAACCAACTAACTATGGCTACACCTTC. Its translation: CASSAGWQPTNYGYTF.

The chain recombines TRBV19 with TRBJ1-5; TRBD1 is a possible D gene (5 bases). V was pared by 5 bases and J by 7 bases, with 18 bases between. The CDR3 runs 15 residues. Germline CDR1 is LNHDA and CDR2 is SQIVND (reference sequence). CDR3 nucleotides: TGTGCCAGTAGTGGGGCCAGAACCGATGGACAGCCCCAGCATTTT. Residues: CASSGARTDGQPQHF.

The chain carries TRBV30 and TRBJ1-5; 7 nucleotides match TRBD1. CDR1 and CDR2 from the germline V gene are GTSNPN and SVGIG (reference sequence). J lost 3 bases, V lost 6 bases, and 8 bases had no gene match. The CDR3 runs 14 residues. CDR3 residues: CACAGGGTNQPQHF. CDR3 DNA: TGTGCCTGTGCGGGAGGGGGCACCAATCAGCCCCAGCATTTT.

This clone was recorded a few times. The rearrangement joins TRBV5-1 to TRBJ2-3; D ambiguous. The CDR3 runs to 16 residues. Germline CDR1 and CDR2: SGHRS and YFSETQ. Deletions cut 0 bases from V and 0 bases from J, with 11 bases between. As DNA, the CDR3 is TGCGCCAGCAGCTTGGGATCCGCAACTAGCACAGATACGCAGTATTTT. Encoded protein: CASSLGSATSTDTQYF.

This chain joins TRBV6-1 and TRBJ2-4; a possible D gene is TRBD2 (5 bases). With 3 bases removed from V and 0 bases from J, the gap between germline ends came to 6 bases. The CDR3 consists of 14 residues. Germline-derived CDR1 and CDR2 are MNHNS and SASEGT. The chain's CDR3 is CASSEGAAKNIQYF. The DNA of the CDR3 is TGTGCCAGCAGTGAGGGAGCAGCCAAAAACATTCAGTACTTC.

This sequence joins TRBV7-9 and TRBJ1-5; D gene uncertain. The V gene's germline CDR1 is SEHNR and CDR2 FQNEAQ (reference sequence). V was cut by 2 bases and J by 5 bases, with 4 bases left in between. The CDR3 consists of 12 residues. The CDR3 bases are TGTGCCAGCAGCTTAAGAGATCAGCCCCAGCATTTT. Translating gives CASSLRDQPQHF.

This chain connects TRBV5-1 to TRBJ2-3; D is possibly TRBD1 (6 bases). CDR1 is SGHRS, CDR2 YFSETQ, per germline. The CDR3 totals 14 residues. Trimming took 6 bases from V and 2 from J, leaving 13 bases between them. The CDR3 DNA is TGCGCCAGCACCCCGGACAGACACACAGATACGCAGTATTTT. Amino acids: CASTPDRHTDTQYF.

The chain employs TRBV19 and TRBJ2-3, with D perhaps TRBD2 (6 bases). This CDR3 spans 14 amino acids. The V gene's germline CDR1 is LNHDA and CDR2 SQIVND (reference sequence). V was cut by 7 bases and J by 6 bases, with 17 bases left in between. The CDR3 spells CASNGGGLGDTQYF. The CDR3 DNA is TGTGCCAGTAACGGGGGAGGCCTTGGTGATACGCAGTATTTT.

The genes are TRBV9 and TRBJ2-3; 7 bases align to TRBD1. Germline CDR1 and CDR2: SGDLS and YYNGEE. There are 17 residues in the CDR3. The J segment lost 0 bases and the V segment lost 4 bases, leaving 11 bases of the junction unmatched. The CDR3 loop is CASSRTTTGSSTDTQYF. CDR3 DNA sequence: TGTGCCAGCAGCCGAACAACGACAGGGTCTAGCACAGATACGCAGTATTTT.